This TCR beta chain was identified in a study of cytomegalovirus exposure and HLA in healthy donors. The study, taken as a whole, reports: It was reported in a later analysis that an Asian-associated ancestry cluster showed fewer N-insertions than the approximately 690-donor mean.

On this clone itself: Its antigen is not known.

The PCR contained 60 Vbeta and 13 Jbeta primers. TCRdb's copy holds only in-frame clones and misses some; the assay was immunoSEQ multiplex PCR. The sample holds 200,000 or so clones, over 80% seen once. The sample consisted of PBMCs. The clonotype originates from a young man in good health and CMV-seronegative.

CDR3: CASSFGTDKTPYTEAFF. As DNA, the CDR3 is TGCGCCAGCAGCTTCGGGACAGACAAAACCCCCTACACTGAAGCTTTCTTT. The chain uses TRBV5-1 and TRBJ1-1; the match to TRBD1 covers 7 bases. From germline, CDR1 is SGHRS and CDR2 YFSETQ. V lost 2 bases, J lost 3 bases, and 13 bases stayed unmatched. This CDR3 spans 17 amino acids.